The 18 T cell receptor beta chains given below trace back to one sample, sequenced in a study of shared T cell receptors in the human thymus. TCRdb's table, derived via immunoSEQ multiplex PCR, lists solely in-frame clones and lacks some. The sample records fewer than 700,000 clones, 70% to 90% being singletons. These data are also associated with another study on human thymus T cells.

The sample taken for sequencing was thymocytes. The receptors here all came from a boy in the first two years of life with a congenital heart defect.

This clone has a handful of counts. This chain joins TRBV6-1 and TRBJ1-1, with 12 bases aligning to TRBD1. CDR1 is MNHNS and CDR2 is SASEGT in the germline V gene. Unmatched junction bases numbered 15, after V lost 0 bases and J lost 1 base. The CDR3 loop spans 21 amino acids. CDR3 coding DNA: TGTGCCAGCAGTGAAGCGTCGGGCGGTCCGGGACAGGGGGCATCGAACACTGAAGCTTTCTTT. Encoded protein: CASSEASGGPGQGASNTEAFF.

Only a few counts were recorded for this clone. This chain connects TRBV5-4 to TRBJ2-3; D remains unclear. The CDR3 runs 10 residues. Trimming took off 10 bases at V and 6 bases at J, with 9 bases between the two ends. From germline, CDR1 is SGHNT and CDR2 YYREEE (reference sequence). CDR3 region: CAYLEDTQYF. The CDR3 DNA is TGTGCCTACCTGGAGGATACGCAGTATTTT. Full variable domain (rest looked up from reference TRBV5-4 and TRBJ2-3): ETGVTQSPTHLIKTRGQQVTLRCSSQSGHNTVSWYQQALGQGPQFIFQYYREEENGRGNFPPRFSGLQFPNYSSELNVNALELDDSALYLCAYLEDTQYFGPGTRLTVL.

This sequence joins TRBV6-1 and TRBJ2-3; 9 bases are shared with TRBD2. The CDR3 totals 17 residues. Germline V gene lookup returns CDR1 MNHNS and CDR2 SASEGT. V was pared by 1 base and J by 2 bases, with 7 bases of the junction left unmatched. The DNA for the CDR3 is TGTGCCAGCAGTGAAGAAAGCGGGAGGACGGTCACAGATACGCAGTATTTT. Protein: CASSEESGRTVTDTQYF.

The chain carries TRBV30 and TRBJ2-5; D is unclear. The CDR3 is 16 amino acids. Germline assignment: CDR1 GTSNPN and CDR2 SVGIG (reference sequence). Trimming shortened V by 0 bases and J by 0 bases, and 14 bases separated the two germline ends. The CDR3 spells CAWSVVRQADQETQYF. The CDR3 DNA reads TGTGCCTGGAGTGTAGTCCGGCAGGCAGACCAAGAGACCCAGTACTTC.

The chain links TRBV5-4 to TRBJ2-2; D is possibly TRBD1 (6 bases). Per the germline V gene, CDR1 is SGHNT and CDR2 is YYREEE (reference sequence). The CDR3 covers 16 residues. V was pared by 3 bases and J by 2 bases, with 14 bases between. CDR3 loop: CASSSQGRRNTGELFF. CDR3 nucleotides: TGTGCCAGCAGCTCCCAGGGGCGCCGAAACACCGGGGAGCTGTTTTTT.

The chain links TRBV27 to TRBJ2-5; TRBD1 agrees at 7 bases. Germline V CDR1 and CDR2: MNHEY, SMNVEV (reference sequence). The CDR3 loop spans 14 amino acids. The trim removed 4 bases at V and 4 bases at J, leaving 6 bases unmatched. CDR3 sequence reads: CASSSRQGGETQYF. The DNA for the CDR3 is TGTGCCAGCAGTTCAAGACAGGGCGGAGAGACCCAGTACTTC.

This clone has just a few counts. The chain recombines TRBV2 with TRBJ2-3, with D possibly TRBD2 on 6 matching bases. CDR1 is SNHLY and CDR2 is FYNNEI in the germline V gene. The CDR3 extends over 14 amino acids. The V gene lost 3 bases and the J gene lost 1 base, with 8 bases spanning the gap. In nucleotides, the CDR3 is TGTGCCAGCAGTGACGGGGAGGGCACAGATACGCAGTATTTT. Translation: CASSDGEGTDTQYF. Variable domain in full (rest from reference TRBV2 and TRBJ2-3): EPEVTQTPSHQVTQMGQEVILRCVPISNHLYFYWYRQILGQKVEFLVSFYNNEISEKSEIFDDQFSVERPDGSNFTLKIRSTKLEDSAMYFCASSDGEGTDTQYFGPGTRLTVL.

This CDR3 reads CASSSDSGKAFF. The DNA of the CDR3 is TGTGCCAGCAGCTCCGACAGTGGTAAAGCTTTCTTT. The chain combines TRBV11-2 with TRBJ1-1, with D possibly TRBD1 on 5 matching bases. Trimming pared 4 bases from V and 9 bases from J, leaving 12 bases between. Looked up from germline, CDR1 is SGHAT and CDR2 is FQNNGV. This CDR3 is 12 amino acids long.

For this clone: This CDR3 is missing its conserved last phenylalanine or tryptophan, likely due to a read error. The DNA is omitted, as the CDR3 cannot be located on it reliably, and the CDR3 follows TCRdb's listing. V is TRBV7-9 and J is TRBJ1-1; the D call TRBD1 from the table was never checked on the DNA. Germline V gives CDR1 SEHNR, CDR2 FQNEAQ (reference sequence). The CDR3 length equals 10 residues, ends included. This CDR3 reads CASSLDLRGL.

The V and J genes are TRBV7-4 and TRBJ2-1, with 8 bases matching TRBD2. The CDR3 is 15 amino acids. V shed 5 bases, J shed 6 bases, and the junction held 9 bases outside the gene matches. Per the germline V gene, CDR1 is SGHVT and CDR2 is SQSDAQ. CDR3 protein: CASSRRGGRSNEQFF. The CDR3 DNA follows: TGTGCCAGCAGCCGGCGGGGCGGGAGGAGCAATGAGCAGTTCTTC.

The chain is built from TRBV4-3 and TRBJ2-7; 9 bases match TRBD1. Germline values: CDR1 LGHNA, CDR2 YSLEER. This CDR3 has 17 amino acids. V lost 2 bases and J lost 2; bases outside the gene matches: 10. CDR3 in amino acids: CASSQWGRDREAYEQYF. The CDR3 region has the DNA TGCGCCAGCAGCCAATGGGGAAGGGACAGGGAAGCCTACGAGCAGTACTTC.

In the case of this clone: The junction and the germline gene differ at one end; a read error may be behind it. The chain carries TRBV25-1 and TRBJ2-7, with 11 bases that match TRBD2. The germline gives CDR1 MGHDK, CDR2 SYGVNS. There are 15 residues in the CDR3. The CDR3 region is CASSPQYPTSGAPDF. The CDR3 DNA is TGTGCCAGCAGTCCGCAATACCCGACTAGCGGGGCACCGGACTTC.

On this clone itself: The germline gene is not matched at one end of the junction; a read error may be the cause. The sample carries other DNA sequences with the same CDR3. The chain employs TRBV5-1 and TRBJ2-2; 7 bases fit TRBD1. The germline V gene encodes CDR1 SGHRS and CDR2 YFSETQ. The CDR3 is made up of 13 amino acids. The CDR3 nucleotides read TGCGCCAGCAGCATGACAGGGAAACGGGAACTGTTTTTT. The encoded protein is CASSMTGKRELFF.

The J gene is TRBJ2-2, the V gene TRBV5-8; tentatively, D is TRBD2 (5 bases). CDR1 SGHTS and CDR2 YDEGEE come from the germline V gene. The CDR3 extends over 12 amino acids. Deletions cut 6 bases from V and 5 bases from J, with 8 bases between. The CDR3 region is CASIERTGELFF. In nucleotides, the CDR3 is TGTGCCAGCATAGAGCGGACCGGGGAGCTGTTTTTT. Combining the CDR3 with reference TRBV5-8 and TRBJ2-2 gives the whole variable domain EAGVTQSPTHLIKTRGQQATLRCSPISGHTSVYWYQQALGLGLQFLLWYDEGEERNRGNFPPRFSGRQFPNYSSELNVNALELEDSALYLCASIERTGELFFGEGSRLTVL.

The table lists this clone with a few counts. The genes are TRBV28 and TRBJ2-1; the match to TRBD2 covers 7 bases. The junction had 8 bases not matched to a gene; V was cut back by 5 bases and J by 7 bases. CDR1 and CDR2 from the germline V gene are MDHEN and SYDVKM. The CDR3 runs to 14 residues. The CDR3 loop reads CASSRLAGGNEQFF. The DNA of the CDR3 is TGTGCCAGCAGTAGACTAGCCGGGGGGAATGAGCAGTTCTTC.

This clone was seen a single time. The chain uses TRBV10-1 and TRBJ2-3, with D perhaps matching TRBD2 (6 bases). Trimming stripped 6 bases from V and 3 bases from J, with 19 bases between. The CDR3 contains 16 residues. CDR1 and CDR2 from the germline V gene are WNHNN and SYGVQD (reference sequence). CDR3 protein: CASSVRGEEGTDTQYF. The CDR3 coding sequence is TGCGCCAGCAGCGTTAGGGGAGAGGAGGGAACAGATACGCAGTATTTT.

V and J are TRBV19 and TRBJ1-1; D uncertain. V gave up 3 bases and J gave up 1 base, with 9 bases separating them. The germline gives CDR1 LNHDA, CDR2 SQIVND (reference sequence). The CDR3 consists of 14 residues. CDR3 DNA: TGTGCCAGTAGTATGTTCCATAGGAACACTGAAGCTTTCTTT. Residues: CASSMFHRNTEAFF.

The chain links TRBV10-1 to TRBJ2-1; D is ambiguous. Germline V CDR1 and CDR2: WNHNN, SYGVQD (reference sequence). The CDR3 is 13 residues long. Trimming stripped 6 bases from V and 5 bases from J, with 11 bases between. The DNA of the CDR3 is TGCGCCAGCAGAAGCGATTGGCACAATGAGCAGTTCTTC. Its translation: CASRSDWHNEQFF.